This TCR beta chain was captured by sequencing in a study of cytomegalovirus exposure and HLA in healthy donors. CDR1 and CDR2 from the germline V gene are SGHAT and FQNNGV. This CDR3 region has 16 residues. Trimming left V 3 bases short and J 4 bases short, with 17 bases between. The PCR ran on 60 Vbeta and 13 Jbeta primers. Produced via immunoSEQ multiplex PCR; TCRdb's table is partial and in-frame only. The sample consists of roughly 110,000 clones, 71% of them appearing once. The receptor's source is a female donor in good health and CMV-seronegative. V is TRBV11-2 and J is TRBJ2-3; TRBD1 might be the D (6 bases). Sequenced: PBMCs. CDR3: CASSFRGGHTPDTQYF. In DNA form, the CDR3 reads TGTGCCAGCAGCTTCAGGGGTGGTCATACACCAGATACGCAGTATTTT.